This T cell receptor beta chain appears in the sequencing data of a study of CD8 T cells in Susac syndrome. This CDR3 comprises 13 residues. Trimming left V 4 bases short and J 5 bases short, with 10 bases between. Germline V gives CDR1 MNHEY, CDR2 SMNVEV (reference sequence). TEMRA cells were enriched by FACS, and CD4+ and CD8+ T cells were negatively isolated. RNA amounts of roughly 0.45 to 1 ug underwent reverse transcription with random hexamers. TCRdb redid the calling of the immunoSEQ multiplex PCR reads with MiXCR, one entry per CDR3 protein. The sample yields 100,000 to 150,000 distinct CDR3 sequences, around 94% seen once.

The receptor was derived from a human donor in good health. This chain uses TRBV27 with TRBJ2-3; D gene ambiguous. The sequenced sample consisted of CD4+ T cells from PBMCs. The CDR3 DNA sequence: TGTGCCAGCAGTTCCCTTAGCCGAGATACGCAGTATTTT. It translates to CASSSLSRDTQYF.